This T cell receptor (beta chain) was found in a study of T-cell reconstitution after alpha-beta-depleted transplantation in children. Overall study results and limits: The main origin of T-cell counts and diversity one year after transplant was newly produced T cells. At around two months after transplant, the alpha-beta T cells were reportedly derived from several hundred expanded clones that came from non-depleted graft cells. Elevated TCRbeta diversity at day 60 was traced, in some patients, to surviving recipient T cells and thymic progenitors.

This clonotype occurred many times. Its antigen remains unknown. The V and J ends lost 5 bases and 1 base respectively, with 11 bases between them. The CDR3 covers 14 residues. Germline CDR1 reads SEHNR; CDR2 reads FQNEAQ (reference sequence). Unique molecular identifiers were used in preparing the TCRbeta library. MiXCR was run by TCRdb on the PCR reads, yielding one entry per CDR3 protein. The table has a few hundred thousand distinct CDR3 sequences, about a tenth seen once. The chain employs TRBV7-9 and TRBJ1-1; D is uncertain. The clonotype originates from a child younger than two with acute myeloid leukemia, due to receive a stem cell transplant. Sequencing used PBMCs, obtained before TCRalphabeta/CD19-depleted stem cell transplant. CDR3 in amino acids: CASSHGRRNTEAFF. In DNA form, the CDR3 reads TGTGCCAGCAGCCATGGTAGGCGGAACACTGAAGCTTTCTTT.